Below are 26 T cell receptor beta chains sequenced from a single sample in a study of shared clonotypes between healthy human individuals. Repertoires were generated with immunoSEQ multiplex PCR, while TCRdb's copy carries only in-frame clones and drops some. The repertoire consists of about 2.3 million clones, with 92% occurring once and the leading ten covering roughly 0.34%. Sequencing was performed on naive CD4+ T cells from PBMCs. Described subset: CD45RA+ positively selected. Receptor source: a man between 18 and 35 years old in good health. Some clones in this sample may be carry-over from other donors' samples.

This chain connects TRBV27 to TRBJ1-2, with D tentatively TRBD1 (5 bases). The CDR3 contains 15 residues. Germline CDR1 MNHEY, CDR2 SMNVEV (reference sequence). The V end was cut by 3 bases, the J end by 2 bases, with 13 bases between. The CDR3 reads CASSFRGDPNYGYTF. CDR3 in DNA: TGTGCCAGCAGTTTCAGAGGGGACCCAAACTATGGCTACACCTTC.

The rearrangement uses TRBV6-1 and TRBJ2-1, with 12 bases fitting TRBD2. Losses at the gene ends were 6 bases for V and 9 bases for J; bases not matched to a gene: 6. Per the germline V gene, CDR1 is MNHNS and CDR2 is SASEGT. CDR3 length equals 14 residues. In nucleotides, the CDR3 is TGTGCCAGCAGAGCTAGCGGGAGGGCTGGTGAGCAGTTCTTC. Translating gives CASRASGRAGEQFF.

This chain uses TRBV6-1 with TRBJ2-3; D is perhaps TRBD1 or TRBD2 (5 bases each). Per germline, CDR1 MNHNS and CDR2 SASEGT. This CDR3 comprises 20 residues. The germline V and J ends were trimmed by 2 bases and 2 bases, with 26 bases remaining between them. CDR3 bases: TGTGCCAGCAGTGAATTACGGGGCGTGGGGCTATTCCGTTTCACAGATACGCAGTATTTT. Translating it yields CASSELRGVGLFRFTDTQYF.

This clone occurred once. The chain recombines TRBV9 with TRBJ2-5; TRBD2 agrees at 7 bases. This CDR3 contains 13 residues. Per germline, CDR1 SGDLS and CDR2 YYNGEE. V was clipped by 3 bases and J by 9 bases; unmatched bases: 8. In DNA, the CDR3 is TGTGCCAGCAGCGCTAGCGGAGTTTCGGCCCAGTACTTC. Translating it yields CASSASGVSAQYF. The whole variable domain, remainder taken from reference TRBV9 and TRBJ2-5, is DSGVTQTPKHLITATGQRVTLRCSPRSGDLSVYWYQQSLDQGLQFLIQYYNGEERAKGNILERFSAQQFPDLHSELNLSSLELGDSALYFCASSASGVSAQYFGPGTRLLVL.

The chain uses TRBV5-4 and TRBJ2-2; TRBD1 agrees at 11 bases. V lost 4 bases, J lost 5 bases, and 7 bases stayed unmatched. Germline V gives CDR1 SGHNT, CDR2 YYREEE (reference sequence). This CDR3 has 16 amino acids. CDR3 protein: CASSLGQGALTGELFF. In DNA, the CDR3 is TGTGCCAGCAGCCTTGGACAGGGGGCTTTGACCGGGGAGCTGTTTTTT.

The rearrangement joins TRBV27 to TRBJ2-1; D ambiguous. Germline V lookup: CDR1 MNHEY, CDR2 SMNVEV (reference sequence). V was shortened by 2 bases and J by 1 base, with 9 bases between the two germline ends. This CDR3 spans 15 amino acids. CDR3 coding DNA: TGTGCCAGCAGTTTAAAGGTTCCATCCTACAATGAGCAGTTCTTC. This translates into CASSLKVPSYNEQFF.

This clone was picked up one time. Other DNA sequences in this sample translate to the same CDR3. V and J are TRBV28 and TRBJ1-5; the D is unclear. The CDR3 is made up of 12 amino acids. The germline gives CDR1 MDHEN, CDR2 SYDVKM. V shed 5 bases and J shed 2 bases, with 4 bases lying between them. Written as DNA, the CDR3 is TGTGCCAGCAGTCGTGGCAATCAGCCCCAGCATTTT. Translation gives CASSRGNQPQHF.

CDR3 residues: CASSALSTSGLYNEQFF. The CDR3 bases are TGTGCCAGCAGCGCATTATCGACTAGCGGATTATACAATGAGCAGTTCTTC. V is TRBV9 and J is TRBJ2-1; 9 nucleotides line up with TRBD2. There are 17 residues in the CDR3. Germline lookup yields CDR1 SGDLS and CDR2 YYNGEE. The J segment lost 4 bases and the V segment lost 3 bases, leaving 11 bases of the junction unmatched.

CDR3: CASSMGDVEPRRGYTF. The CDR3 coding sequence is TGTGCCAGTAGTATGGGGGACGTCGAACCCCGAAGGGGCTACACCTTC. The rearrangement uses TRBV19 and TRBJ1-2; D perhaps matches TRBD1 (5 bases). Trimming shortened V by 3 bases and J by 8 bases, and 22 bases separated the two germline ends. Germline CDR1 and CDR2: LNHDA and SQIVND (reference sequence). CDR3 length equals 16 residues.

On this clone itself: Other DNA sequences in the sample encode the same CDR3. CDR3 nucleotide sequence: TGCAGCGTTGAGAGGAGGGGCTCCTACAATGAGCAGTTCTTC. Encoded protein: CSVERRGSYNEQFF. The chain has TRBV29-1 and TRBJ2-1; TRBD2 is a possible D gene (6 bases). The germline CDR1 and CDR2 sequences are SQVTM and ANQGSEA. This CDR3 is built from 14 residues. V was trimmed by 3 bases and J by 0 bases, leaving 9 bases between them.

This chain links TRBV5-1 with TRBJ2-7, with D possibly being TRBD2 (6 bases). Trimming pared 1 base from V and 3 bases from J, leaving 11 bases between. The germline V gene encodes CDR1 SGHRS and CDR2 YFSETQ. This CDR3 spans 14 amino acids. The CDR3 spells CASSLRGAIYEQYF. CDR3 bases: TGCGCCAGCAGCTTGCGCGGGGCTATCTACGAGCAGTACTTC.

This clone was detected only once. The chain recombines TRBV28 with TRBJ1-5; no reliable D call. With 1 base removed from V and 1 base from J, the gap between germline ends came to 11 bases. CDR3 length: 16 residues. Germline CDR1 MDHEN, CDR2 SYDVKM. The DNA for the CDR3 is TGTGCCAGCAGTTTATCTCCAGACTCGAGCAATCAGCCCCAGCATTTT. Translated: CASSLSPDSSNQPQHF.

This clone was picked up a small number of times. The CDR3 protein is CASSPLIDQPQHF. CDR3 nucleotides: TGTGCCAGCAGCCCTCTGATAGATCAGCCCCAGCATTTT. The chain has TRBV28 and TRBJ1-5, with no clear D. The CDR3 is 13 amino acids. Deletions cut 6 bases from V and 5 bases from J, with 11 bases between. Looked up from germline, CDR1 is MDHEN and CDR2 is SYDVKM.

The chain combines TRBV2 with TRBJ2-2, with 7 bases matching TRBD2. V shed 8 bases, J shed 5 bases, and the junction held 8 bases outside the gene matches. This CDR3 region has 14 residues. The germline gives CDR1 SNHLY, CDR2 FYNNEI. CDR3 amino acids: CASREDSGTGELFF. The CDR3 DNA sequence: TGTGCCAGCCGCGAGGATAGCGGGACCGGGGAGCTGTTTTTT.

V usage is TRBV4-3 and J usage is TRBJ2-1; TRBD1 might be the D (6 bases). This CDR3 has 14 amino acids. CDR1 LGHNA and CDR2 YSLEER come from the germline V gene. Trimming took 0 bases from V and 9 from J, leaving 12 bases between them. This CDR3 reads CASSQDSRRGEQFF. The CDR3 DNA reads as TGCGCCAGCAGCCAAGACTCACGCAGGGGTGAGCAGTTCTTC.

The rearrangement joins TRBV28 to TRBJ1-5; 8 bases line up with TRBD1. This CDR3 contains 14 residues. From germline, CDR1 is MDHEN and CDR2 SYDVKM. After removal of 7 bases from V and 6 bases from J, the junction contained 8 bases not matched to a gene. The CDR3 DNA sequence: TGTGCCAGCATTCCAACAGGGGGAGGTCAGCCCCAGCATTTT. This encodes CASIPTGGGQPQHF.

The CDR3 DNA reads TGTGCCAGCAGCTCCGGACAGGCTGGGACCGGGGAGCTGTTTTTT. Residues: CASSSGQAGTGELFF. The chain links TRBV11-1 to TRBJ2-2, with TRBD1 identical over 7 bases. The CDR3 extends over 15 amino acids. V dropped 4 bases and J dropped 5; count of bases not matched to a gene: 7. Looked up from germline, CDR1 is SGHAT and CDR2 is FQDESV (reference sequence). The whole variable domain, remainder taken from reference TRBV11-1 and TRBJ2-2, is EAEVAQSPRYKITEKSQAVAFWCDPISGHATLYWYRQILGQGPELLVQFQDESVVDDSQLPKDRFSAERLKGVDSTLKIQPAELGDSAMYLCASSSGQAGTGELFFGEGSRLTVL.

This chain joins TRBV7-2 and TRBJ1-2; D gene ambiguous. Germline CDR1 and CDR2: SGHTA and FQGNSA. The CDR3 runs 13 residues. The V end lost 0 bases, the J end lost 7 bases, and 9 bases lay between the germline ends. This CDR3 reads CASSLAPAGGYTF. The CDR3 DNA reads as TGTGCCAGCAGCTTAGCGCCCGCGGGTGGCTACACCTTC.

Of note for this clone: With only one base between it and a far larger clone, this is likely a read error. CDR3 sequence reads: CACSLSTGSNQPQHF. The DNA for the CDR3 is TGTGCCTGCAGTCTCTCGACAGGGAGCAATCAGCCCCAGCATTTT. The chain links TRBV6-6 to TRBJ1-5, with 7 nucleotides matching TRBD1. Germline loops: CDR1 MNHNY, CDR2 SVGAGI (reference sequence). The CDR3 consists of 15 residues.

This sequence joins TRBV5-8 and TRBJ2-3; 8 nucleotides align to TRBD2. This CDR3 region has 14 residues. V lost 3 bases and J lost 5; bases outside the gene matches: 5. Germline assignment: CDR1 SGHTS and CDR2 YDEGEE. As DNA, the CDR3 is TGTGCCAGCAGCTCGGGACTAGGTCAAGATACGCAGTATTTT. Its translation: CASSSGLGQDTQYF.

In its sample, this clone was seen once. The genes are TRBV12-1 and TRBJ2-2; the D call of TRBD2 is as the table states it, not checked on the DNA. TRBV12-1 is marked as a pseudogene. The CDR3 has 20 amino acids. The CDR3 loop is CASSLPPGLAGVLNTGELFF. CDR3 in DNA: TGTGCCAGCAGCTTACCCCCGGGACTAGCGGGAGTACTGAACACCGGGGAGCTGTTTTTT.

This clone was found once. The chain recombines TRBV5-1 with TRBJ2-5; the match to TRBD2 covers 10 bases. TRBJ2-7 explains the end of the DNA better; the J call may be wrong. Looked up from germline, CDR1 is SGHRS and CDR2 is YFSETQ. The CDR3 runs to 14 residues. The CDR3 protein is CASSRTSGNYEQYF. Here the CDR3 DNA reads TGCGCCAGCAGCAGGACTAGCGGAAACTACGAGCAGTACTTC.

The rearrangement joins TRBV19 to TRBJ2-1; the D is unclear. The CDR3 is 14 amino acids. Germline V gives CDR1 LNHDA, CDR2 SQIVND (reference sequence). The V end was cut by 10 bases, the J end by 0 bases, with 13 bases between. The CDR3 DNA follows: TGTGCCACCGCGCCGGTTAGCTCCTACAATGAGCAGTTCTTC. It yields the protein CATAPVSSYNEQFF.

The chain combines TRBV25-1 with TRBJ1-5; maybe TRBD1 (5 bases). The CDR3 contains 15 residues. V lost 6 bases, J lost 4 bases, and 16 bases lay in between. Germline CDR1 reads MGHDK; CDR2 reads SYGVNS. The CDR3 is CASSGGTSGNQPQHF. The CDR3 DNA reads as TGTGCCAGCAGCGGAGGGACTTCGGGGAATCAGCCCCAGCATTTT.

The chain couples TRBV5-4 to TRBJ1-1, with D perhaps TRBD1 (6 bases). Germline V gene data show CDR1 as SGHNT and CDR2 as YYREEE (reference sequence). This CDR3 spans 16 amino acids. V was trimmed by 0 bases and J by 4 bases, leaving 16 bases between them. In DNA form, the CDR3 reads TGTGCCAGCAGCTTGGATGGACTCAGGGGTGGCACTGAAGCTTTCTTT. This encodes CASSLDGLRGGTEAFF.

This sequence joins TRBV7-3 and TRBJ2-2, with a tentative D call TRBD1 (6 bases). V shed 8 bases and J shed 0 bases, with 13 bases lying between them. In germline, CDR1 is SGHTA, CDR2 FQGTGA. This CDR3 region has 15 residues. The CDR3 DNA sequence: TGTGCCAGCCCTAGAGGGGGTCCGAACACCGGGGAGCTGTTTTTT. Protein: CASPRGGPNTGELFF. Supplemented by reference TRBV7-3 and TRBJ2-2, the full variable domain reads GAGVSQTPSNKVTEKGKYVELRCDPISGHTALYWYRQSLGQGPEFLIYFQGTGAADDSGLPNDRFFAVRPEGSVSTLKIQRTERGDSAVYLCASPRGGPNTGELFFGEGSRLTVL.